These T cell receptor beta chains were read from a single sample in a study of Graves' ophthalmopathy and Graves' hyperthyroidism. TCRdb itself ran the multiplex PCR reads through MiXCR, one entry per CDR3 protein. The profile shows some 1.1 million distinct CDR3 sequences, about 35% of them singletons. What was sequenced was peripheral blood or thyroid tissue (not recorded which). These receptors were obtained from an adult man with Graves' hyperthyroidism. Both conserved end residues are part of each CDR3. Fields, in order: J gene, V gene, D gene, clone size, CDR3 DNA, CDR3 protein. A D gene is named only where the DNA matches it firmly. Clone size, where shown, is once, few, many, or a class for clones that have expanded.

TRBJ1-2	TRBV29-1	TRBD1	many	TGCAGCGTTGCGGACAGGGCAGATGGCTACACCTTC	CSVADRADGYTF
TRBJ1-3	TRBV29-1	NA	many	TGCAGCGCCCAGGGCAGTTACACCATATATTTT	CSAQGSYTIYF
TRBJ1-2	TRBV3-1	TRBD1	NA	TGTGCCAGCAGCCGCCAGCCGGACAGGAGATATGGCTACACCTTC	CASSRQPDRRYGYTF
TRBJ2-2	TRBV5-4	TRBD1	NA	TGCGCCAGCAGGCATCAGGGGGCGGGGGAGCTGTTTTTT	CASRHQGAGELFF
TRBJ2-1	TRBV7-2	TRBD1	NA	TGTGCCAGCAGCCTCCCGGACAGGGGCTATTACGAGCAGTTCTTC	CASSLPDRGYYEQFF
TRBJ1-6	TRBV10-2	NA	NA	TGCGCCAGCAGTGAGCCGGACAGTCCTTCACCCCTCCACTTT	CASSEPDSPSPLHF
TRBJ1-1	TRBV7-6	TRBD1	many	TGTGCCAGCAGCTTAGGGGGACAGGGTATGAACACTGAAGCTTTCTTT	CASSLGGQGMNTEAFF
TRBJ2-5	TRBV7-9	NA	many	TGTGCCAGCAGCTTAGTCGGGGCGGGAGAGACCCAGTACTTC	CASSLVGAGETQYF
TRBJ2-5	TRBV29-1	TRBD1	many	TGCAGCGTTGATGGGCAGGGGGTTAGCTTGTTCCAAGAGACCCAGTACTTC	CSVDGQGVSLFQETQYF
TRBJ1-2	TRBV12-3/TRBV12-4	TRBD1	NA	TGTGCCAGCGCGACGACAGGGGGCTTGGACTATGGCTACACCTTC	CASATTGGLDYGYTF
TRBJ1-2	TRBV12-3/TRBV12-4	TRBD1	NA	TGTGCCAGCAGTTTAGCGGGACAGGAGATTAACTATGGCTACACCTTC	CASSLAGQEINYGYTF
TRBJ2-7	TRBV4-1	NA	NA	TGCGCCAGCAGCCAAGACGCTTATGGGACGGGGGCCTACGAGCAGTACTTC	CASSQDAYGTGAYEQYF
TRBJ2-6	TRBV7-3	NA	NA	TGTCCAATCACCCCATCCGGCTGGGCCAACGTCCTGACTTTC	CPITPSGWANVLTF
TRBJ2-7	TRBV15	NA	many	TGTGCCACCAGCAGAGGAATGCCTAATTTGGGGTCCTACGAGCAGTACTTC	CATSRGMPNLGSYEQYF
TRBJ2-7	TRBV4-1	NA	NA	TGCGCCAGCAGCCAAGTGAACAGGCCCTCCTACGAGCAGTACTTC	CASSQVNRPSYEQYF
TRBJ2-5	TRBV7-2	NA	NA	TGTGCCAGCAATCAAGGGACCAAGTACTTC	CASNQGTKYF
TRBJ1-1	TRBV7-2	TRBD1	NA	TGTGCCAGCAGAAACAGGGGAGAGAACACTGAAGCTTTCTTT	CASRNRGENTEAFF
TRBJ2-7	TRBV12-3/TRBV12-4	TRBD2	NA	TGTGCCAGCAGCTCAACCGGGGGCAGGACTAGCGGTACCTACGAGCAGTACTTC	CASSSTGGRTSGTYEQYF
TRBJ1-5	TRBV10-3	NA	NA	TGTGCCAGCAACCGGGACCCCCGGGATCAGCCCCAGCATTTT	CASNRDPRDQPQHF
TRBJ2-5	TRBV7-9	NA	NA	TGTGCCAGCAGCTCCCAGAATCAGCCCCAGTACTTC	CASSSQNQPQYF
TRBJ2-2	TRBV7-8	NA	many	TGTGCCAGCACCCCTCAGGACACTCAGACCGGGGAGCTGTTTTTT	CASTPQDTQTGELFF
TRBJ1-5	TRBV27	NA	NA	TGTGCCAGCAGTTTAGAGATGGGGAGCAATCAGCCCCAGCATTTT	CASSLEMGSNQPQHF
TRBJ2-5	TRBV10-3	TRBD1	NA	TGTGCCATCAGTTCCACAGGGGGTGTAGAGACCCAGTACTTC	CAISSTGGVETQYF
TRBJ2-7	TRBV10-3	NA	NA	TGTGCCATCAGCTTGGGTACGGCCGAGCAGTACTTC	CAISLGTAEQYF
TRBJ1-2	TRBV12-3/TRBV12-4	TRBD1	many	TGTGCCAGCAGCTTAGGGACAGGGTCGGGCTACACCTTC	CASSLGTGSGYTF
TRBJ2-7	TRBV20-1	TRBD1	few	TGCAGTGCTCCGGGACAGGATAATCAGATCGAGCAGTACTTC	CSAPGQDNQIEQYF
TRBJ2-2	TRBV7-9	NA	NA	TGTGCCAGCAGCCACCGGTCCGAGCTGTTTTTT	CASSHRSELFF
TRBJ2-7	TRBV5-6	TRBD1	NA	TGTGCCAGCAGCGGAAGAGGGGGCTCCGAGCAGTACTTC	CASSGRGGSEQYF
TRBJ2-7	TRBV28	TRBD1	once	TGTGCCAGCAGTCCGGGACAGAGCGCCTACGAGCAGTACTTC	CASSPGQSAYEQYF
TRBJ2-2	TRBV29-1	NA	many	TGCAGCGTCGCCCGTGGGGGTTCGAGCACCGGGGAGCTGTTTTTT	CSVARGGSSTGELFF
TRBJ2-5	TRBV24-1	NA	many	TGTGCCACCAGTGACCCTCGTCGAGAGACCCAGTACTTC	CATSDPRRETQYF
TRBJ1-5	TRBV7-8	TRBD1	NA	TGTGCCAGCATTGGACAGGGTCCGGATCAGCCCCAGCATTTT	CASIGQGPDQPQHF
TRBJ2-5	TRBV24-1	NA	few	TGTGCCACCAGTGATTACGGGACCCAGTACTTC	CATSDYGTQYF
TRBJ2-5	TRBV5-1	NA	few	TGCGCCAGCAGCCTGCCCGCGGGACAGATAGAGGAGACCCAGTACTTC	CASSLPAGQIEETQYF
TRBJ1-2	TRBV7-9	TRBD1	NA	TGTGCCAGCAGCCGACGACAGGGAAGCTTTGCTGGCTACACCTTC	CASSRRQGSFAGYTF
TRBJ1-6	TRBV15	NA	many	TGTGCCACCAGCACAACTCGGTCCTCGGGTAATTCACCCCTCCACTTT	CATSTTRSSGNSPLHF
TRBJ2-7	TRBV29-1	TRBD2	many	TGCAGCGTTGAAACCCCCGGGACTAGCGGGGGGGCCTACGAGCAGTACTTC	CSVETPGTSGGAYEQYF
TRBJ1-2	TRBV15	NA	many	TGTGCCACCAGCAGAGCTCACATCTATGGCTACACCTTC	CATSRAHIYGYTF
TRBJ1-4	TRBV28	NA	NA	TGTGCCAGCAGTTTATGGGCGGGCCAGGTTAATGAAAAACTGTTTTTT	CASSLWAGQVNEKLFF
TRBJ2-5	TRBV29-1	TRBD1	NA	TGCAGCGTTGGTGGCAGGGGGCGCAGGGAGACCCAGTACTTC	CSVGGRGRRETQYF
TRBJ2-6	TRBV6-1	TRBD1	NA	TGTGCCAGCAACCCGGGACAGCTTAGCTCTGGGGCCAACGTCCTGACTTTC	CASNPGQLSSGANVLTF
TRBJ2-5	TRBV10-3	TRBD1	many	TGTGCCATCAGTGGGTGGACAGGGGGAGAGACCCAGTACTTC	CAISGWTGGETQYF
TRBJ2-7	TRBV7-6	TRBD1	NA	TGTGCCAGCAGCTTTGGTCCCGACAGGGAATTCTTTCGTAAGCAGTACTTC	CASSFGPDREFFRKQYF